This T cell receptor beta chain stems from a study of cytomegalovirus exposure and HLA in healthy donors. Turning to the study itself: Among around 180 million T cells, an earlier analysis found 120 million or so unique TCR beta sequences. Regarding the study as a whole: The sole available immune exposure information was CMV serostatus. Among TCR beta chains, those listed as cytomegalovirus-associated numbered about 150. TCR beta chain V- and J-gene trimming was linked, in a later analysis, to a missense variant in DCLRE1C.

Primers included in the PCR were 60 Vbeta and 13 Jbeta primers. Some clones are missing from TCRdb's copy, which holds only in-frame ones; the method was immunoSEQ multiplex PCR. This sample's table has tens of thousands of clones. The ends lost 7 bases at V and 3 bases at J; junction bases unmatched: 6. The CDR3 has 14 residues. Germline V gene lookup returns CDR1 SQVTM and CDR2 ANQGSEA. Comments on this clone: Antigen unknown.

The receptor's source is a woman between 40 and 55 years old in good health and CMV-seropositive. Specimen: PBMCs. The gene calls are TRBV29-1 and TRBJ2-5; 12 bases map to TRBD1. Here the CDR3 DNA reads TGCAGCGCTCCGGGACAGGGGGCTGAAGAGACCCAGTACTTC. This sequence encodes CSAPGQGAEETQYF.